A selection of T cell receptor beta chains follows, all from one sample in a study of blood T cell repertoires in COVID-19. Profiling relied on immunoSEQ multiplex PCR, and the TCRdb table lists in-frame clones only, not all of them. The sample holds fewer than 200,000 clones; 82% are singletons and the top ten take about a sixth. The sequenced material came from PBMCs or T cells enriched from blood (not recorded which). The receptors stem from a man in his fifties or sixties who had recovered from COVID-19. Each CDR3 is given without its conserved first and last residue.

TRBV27	AIPLEKLF
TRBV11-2	ASSLGGGQGNVYEQY
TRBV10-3	AIRTSGTHTGELF
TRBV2	ASQLPFSGSFEQY
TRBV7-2	ASSLDGAGRAGELF
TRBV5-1	ASSERGRGNQPQH
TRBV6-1	ASSEILQAGELF
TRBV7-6	ASRQDGFNEKLF
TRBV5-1	ASWGTTNTGELF
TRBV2	ASSDRGLAEAF
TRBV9	ASSGRLATTSTDTQY
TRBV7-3	ASSMTGGGYEQY
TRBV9	ASSVVGTSGSPYNEQF
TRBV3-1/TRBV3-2	ASSQADRLTEAF
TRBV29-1	SSSSNTDTQY
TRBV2	AILTGADEQF
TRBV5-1	ASSLTGDDQNTIY
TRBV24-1	ATSDRRTGSGNEQF
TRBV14	ASSRNRGTGEAF
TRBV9	ASSVGGQLNTEAF
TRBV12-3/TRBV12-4	ALSGDSTDTQY
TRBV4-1	ASSQGAALNTGELF
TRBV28	ASSLTGVAKNIQY
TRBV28	ASSPGSRLLEKLF
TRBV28	ASSLSGAGGNSPLH
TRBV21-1	ASSLRPGQASEQY
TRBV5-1	ASSYTDRGTGELF
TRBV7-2	ASSLRQGALRPPLH
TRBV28	ASSFLMGSSYNEQF
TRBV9	ASSGGLAGAQETQY
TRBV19	ASSIGPGGGYEQY
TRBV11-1	ASSFQNNEQF
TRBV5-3	ARSLARAGEQF
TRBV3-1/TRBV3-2	ASSQQDYGYT
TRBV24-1	ATSDSREGETQY
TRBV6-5	ASSYMVGTGTGYT
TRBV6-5	ASSYRQHSGNTIY
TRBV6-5	ASTSGQGDYGYT
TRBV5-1	ASSTGGQGNSPLH
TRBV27	ASSPPGGRGEKLF
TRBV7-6	ASSMGGNSGNTIY
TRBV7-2	ASSLVDQPQH
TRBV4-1	ASSQTYRDLSTQPQH
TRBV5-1	ASSLTGSYEQY
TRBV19	ASSREGRTEAF